These 17 T cell receptor beta chains were sequenced from one sample in a study of shared clonotypes between healthy human individuals. Sequencing used immunoSEQ multiplex PCR; TCRdb keeps in-frame clones, though not all of them. Altogether approximately 100,000 clones are present, 67% being singletons, with the ten largest covering around 26%. Input material: memory CD8+ T cells sorted from blood. Subset of the sample: CD45RO+ cells pooled with CCR7-negative TemRA cells. All receptors derive from a woman aged 25-40 years in good health.

This chain joins TRBV28 and TRBJ2-1; D is uncertain. Germline V gene sequence: CDR1 MDHEN, CDR2 SYDVKM. This CDR3 contains 11 residues. V shed 6 bases and J shed 6 bases, with 6 bases lying between them. CDR3 region: CASRSLNEQFF. CDR3 coding DNA: TGTGCCAGCAGATCCCTCAATGAGCAGTTCTTC.

The chain joins TRBV28 to TRBJ2-5; D gene uncertain. The V and J ends lost 3 bases and 5 bases respectively, with 7 bases between them. The germline gives CDR1 MDHEN, CDR2 SYDVKM. This CDR3 spans 12 amino acids. CDR3 protein: CASSLPVETQYF. In DNA, the CDR3 is TGTGCCAGCAGTTTGCCCGTTGAGACCCAGTACTTC.

The rearrangement links TRBV28 to TRBJ2-2, with TRBD1 matching over 7 bases. CDR1 is MDHEN, CDR2 SYDVKM, per germline. With 6 bases clipped from V and 5 bases from J, the junction kept 9 bases outside the gene matches. CDR3 length equals 15 residues. The CDR3 coding sequence is TGTGCCAGCAGGGGGACAGCCCGATCAACCGGGGAGCTGTTTTTT. Translating gives CASRGTARSTGELFF.

This clone was seen only once. One base separates it from a far larger clone, so it is likely a read error. In the same sample, other DNA sequences code for this CDR3. J is TRBJ2-1 and V is TRBV25-1; 7 nucleotides match TRBD2. CDR3 length: 18 residues. J gave up 2 bases and V 3 bases, and 13 bases lay outside the gene matches. From germline, CDR1 is MGHDK and CDR2 SYGVNS. The CDR3 sequence: CASSDLEEREGPYNEQFF. The CDR3 nucleotides are TGTGCCAGCAGTGATCTTGAGGAGAGGGAGGGCCCCTACAATGAGCAGTTCTTC.

The CDR3 region is CASSLGPRIEETQYF. CDR3 nucleotide sequence: TGTGCCAGCAGCTTAGGTCCTAGGATAGAAGAGACCCAGTACTTC. The chain uses TRBV7-9 and TRBJ2-5, with D uncertain. This CDR3 is 15 amino acids long. V lost 1 base to trimming and J lost 3 bases, with 12 bases between them. The germline gives CDR1 SEHNR, CDR2 FQNEAQ (reference sequence). Full variable domain (missing parts from reference TRBV7-9 and TRBJ2-5): DTGVSQNPRHKITKRGQNVTFRCDPISEHNRLYWYRQTLGQGPEFLTYFQNEAQLEKSRLLSDRFSAERPKGSFSTLEIQRTEQGDSAMYLCASSLGPRIEETQYFGPGTRLLVL.

Turning to this clone: This is likely an artifact of a read error, given a far larger clone one base away. The same CDR3 arises from other DNA sequences in this sample as well. This chain connects TRBV7-6 to TRBJ2-5, with D tentatively TRBD1 or TRBD2 (5 bases each). This CDR3 is built from 11 residues. From germline, CDR1 is SGHVS and CDR2 FNYEAQ. Here the CDR3 reads CASSLFGTQYF. The CDR3 coding sequence is TGTGCCAGCAGCTTATTCGGGACCCAATACTTC.

V usage is TRBV28 and J usage is TRBJ1-1; 7 nucleotides agree with TRBD1. This CDR3 contains 14 residues. Germline V gene lookup returns CDR1 MDHEN and CDR2 SYDVKM. Unmatched junction bases numbered 3, after V lost 1 base and J lost 4 bases. CDR3 sequence (DNA): TGTGCCAGCAGTTTATCCCCAGGGGGCACTGAAGCTTTCTTT. Amino acids: CASSLSPGGTEAFF.

As for this clone: This CDR3 is also generated by other DNA sequences in the sample. V usage is TRBV6-4 and J usage is TRBJ2-1; no clear D gene. CDR1 and CDR2 (germline): MRHNA, SNTAGT. CDR3 length: 13 residues. V gave up 0 bases and J gave up 8 bases, with 8 bases separating them. Here the CDR3 reads CASSDSIGDEQFF. For the CDR3, the DNA is TGTGCCAGCAGTGACTCGATTGGCGATGAGCAGTTCTTC.

V gene TRBV7-9 combines with J gene TRBJ1-4; no clear D gene. This CDR3 has 15 amino acids. V was cut by 3 bases and J by 0 bases, with 8 bases left in between. Germline V gene data show CDR1 as SEHNR and CDR2 as FQNEAQ (reference sequence). Written as DNA, the CDR3 is TGTGCCAGCAGCTTCCGGCAGACAACTAATGAAAAACTGTTTTTT. Translating gives CASSFRQTTNEKLFF. Supplemented by reference TRBV7-9 and TRBJ1-4, the full variable domain reads DTGVSQNPRHKITKRGQNVTFRCDPISEHNRLYWYRQTLGQGPEFLTYFQNEAQLEKSRLLSDRFSAERPKGSFSTLEIQRTEQGDSAMYLCASSFRQTTNEKLFFGSGTQLSVL.

This clone was observed many times. The chain recombines TRBV6-4 with TRBJ2-5; D possibly corresponds to TRBD2 (6 bases). The CDR3 sequence is 15 residues long. V was clipped by 4 bases and J by 4 bases, with 16 bases between them. CDR1 is MRHNA, CDR2 SNTAGT, per germline. The chain's CDR3 is CASSASPGEAETQYF. The CDR3 coding sequence is TGTGCCAGCAGTGCTTCCCCGGGGGAAGCAGAGACCCAGTACTTC.

The rearrangement uses TRBV19 and TRBJ2-5; 7 positions match TRBD2. TRBJ2-7 explains the end of the DNA better; the J call may be wrong. This CDR3 comprises 14 residues. CDR1 and CDR2 from the germline V gene are LNHDA and SQIVND (reference sequence). The CDR3 DNA sequence: TGTGCCAGTAGTATGAGCGGGGTCTCCTACGAGCAGTACTTC. It specifies CASSMSGVSYEQYF.

The CDR3 is CASSPGRQGVYEQYF. CDR3 sequence (DNA): TGTGCCAGCAGCCCCGGCCGACAGGGGGTCTACGAGCAGTACTTC. This chain joins TRBV7-3 and TRBJ2-7; TRBD1 matches at 9 bases. V lost 5 bases and J lost 3; bases outside the gene matches: 8. CDR1 SGHTA and CDR2 FQGTGA come from the germline V gene. This CDR3 is 15 amino acids long.

V and J are TRBV7-8 and TRBJ2-7; the match to TRBD2 covers 11 bases. The V and J ends lost 1 base and 2 bases, in that order; junction bases with no gene match: 1. The germline V gene encodes CDR1 SGHVS and CDR2 FQNEAQ. CDR3 length equals 15 residues. CDR3: CASSLELAGAYEQYF. The CDR3 DNA follows: TGTGCCAGCAGCTTAGAACTAGCGGGAGCCTACGAGCAGTACTTC.

This rearrangement joins TRBV27 to TRBJ2-6; D possibly uses TRBD1 or TRBD2 (5 bases each). V lost 3 bases, J lost 0 bases, and 12 bases lay in between. The CDR3 loop spans 17 amino acids. Looked up from germline, CDR1 is MNHEY and CDR2 is SMNVEV (reference sequence). CDR3 in amino acids: CASSFGGRISGANVLTF. CDR3 in DNA: TGTGCCAGCAGTTTTGGGGGACGGATCTCTGGGGCCAACGTCCTGACTTTC.

The chain uses TRBV28 and TRBJ2-7; 7 bases line up with TRBD1. Germline CDR1 and CDR2: MDHEN and SYDVKM. V was clipped by 2 bases and J by 5 bases; unmatched bases: 6. This CDR3 is built from 14 residues. DNA for the CDR3: TGTGCCAGCAGTTTACGGACAGGTAGGAACGAGCAGTACTTC. Protein: CASSLRTGRNEQYF.

The V gene is TRBV4-1, the J gene TRBJ1-2; D is uncertain. The CDR3 spans 14 residues. V lost 0 bases, J lost 4 bases, and 9 bases lay in between. Germline V gene lookup returns CDR1 MGHRA and CDR2 YSYEKL. CDR3: CASSQDGRAYGYTF. CDR3 nucleotide sequence: TGCGCCAGCAGCCAAGACGGTAGAGCCTATGGCTACACCTTC.

The V call is TRBV29-1, the J call TRBJ2-1, with 9 bases matching TRBD2. Germline trimming cut 6 bases from V and 10 bases from J; bases unmatched to any gene: 13. CDR1 SQVTM and CDR2 ANQGSEA come from the germline V gene. The CDR3 is made up of 14 amino acids. CDR3 sequence: CSVRGGGRAGEQFF. The CDR3 DNA sequence: TGCAGCGTCCGTGGGGGCGGGAGGGCCGGAGAGCAGTTCTTC.